The next 10 T cell receptor beta chains were all read from a single sample in a study of shared clonotypes between healthy human individuals. Using immunoSEQ multiplex PCR, the repertoire was profiled, and TCRdb retains in-frame clones only, with some absent. The sample carries 1.6 million or so clones, roughly 96% recorded once. Sample: naive CD4+ T cells sorted from blood. This sample's subset: CD45RA+ positively selected. The receptors stem from a man younger than 40 in good health.

The J gene is TRBJ2-2, the V gene TRBV4-2; 7 bases agree with TRBD2. With 6 bases clipped from V and 8 bases from J, the junction kept 6 bases outside the gene matches. Germline V gives CDR1 LGHNA, CDR2 YNFKEQ. There are 13 residues in the CDR3. CDR3: CASRRAGIGELFF. The CDR3 DNA reads as TGTGCCAGCAGGAGAGCGGGAATTGGGGAGCTGTTTTTT.

The rearrangement uses TRBV7-8 and TRBJ2-7, with TRBD2 matching 9 bases. There are 15 residues in the CDR3. Trimming removed 7 bases from V and 7 bases from J; junction bases left unmatched: 14. Germline CDR1 reads SGHVS; CDR2 reads FQNEAQ. The CDR3 coding sequence is TGTGCCAGCACCCTGGCGACTAGCGGAGGGGGGGAGCAGTACTTC. Protein sequence: CASTLATSGGGEQYF.

The chain couples TRBV28 to TRBJ2-5; 7 nucleotides agree with TRBD1. The CDR3 has 13 residues. CDR1 and CDR2 (germline): MDHEN, SYDVKM. The ends lost 2 bases at V and 6 bases at J; junction bases unmatched: 3. CDR3 bases: TGTGCCAGCAGTTTAGACAGGGACCAGACCCAGTACTTC. Encoded protein: CASSLDRDQTQYF.

The chain uses TRBV13 and TRBJ2-1; D unresolved. V gave up 5 bases and J gave up 5 bases, with 16 bases separating them. Germline CDR1 PRHDT, CDR2 FYEKMQ (reference sequence). This CDR3 comprises 15 residues. The CDR3 DNA reads as TGTGCCAGCAGCCAGATGGCTAGGGATAACAATGAGCAGTTCTTC. Its protein is CASSQMARDNNEQFF. Full variable domain (outside the CDR3, taken from reference TRBV13 and TRBJ2-1): AAGVIQSPRHLIKEKRETATLKCYPIPRHDTVYWYQQGPGQDPQFLISFYEKMQSDKGSIPDRFSAQQFSDYHSELNMSSLELGDSALYFCASSQMARDNNEQFFGPGTRLTVL.

The J gene is TRBJ2-5, the V gene TRBV4-3; no clear D gene. V lost 0 bases and J lost 7, with 18 bases in between. Germline lookup yields CDR1 LGHNA and CDR2 YSLEER. CDR3 length: 16 amino acids. The CDR3 spells CASSQDTARLAGTQYF. The CDR3 region has the DNA TGCGCCAGCAGCCAAGATACGGCTAGATTAGCTGGGACCCAGTACTTC.

Only one count was recorded for this clone. This sequence joins TRBV4-1 and TRBJ1-1; 8 nucleotides line up with TRBD1. After removal of 6 bases from V and 0 bases from J, the junction contained 9 bases not matched to a gene. CDR1 MGHRA and CDR2 YSYEKL come from the germline V gene. This CDR3 is built from 16 residues. CDR3 in amino acids: CASSLWQGALNTEAFF. The CDR3 DNA follows: TGCGCCAGCAGTCTTTGGCAGGGGGCCTTGAACACTGAAGCTTTCTTT.

This chain uses TRBV28 with TRBJ2-7; no definite D call. Per germline, CDR1 MDHEN and CDR2 SYDVKM. Trimming cost V 3 bases and J 2 bases, with 5 bases left between them. The CDR3 spans 12 residues. The CDR3 nucleotides read TGTGCCAGCAGTTTCCTAGCCTACGAGCAGTACTTC. It is translated as CASSFLAYEQYF.

This clone has a handful of counts. This chain uses TRBV2 with TRBJ1-1; the match to TRBD1 covers 8 bases. Germline V CDR1 and CDR2: SNHLY, FYNNEI. V shed 5 bases, J shed 6 bases, and the junction held 5 bases outside the gene matches. CDR3 length: 13 amino acids. The chain's CDR3 is CASSLTGVPEAFF. The CDR3 coding sequence is TGTGCCAGCAGTCTGACAGGGGTCCCTGAAGCTTTCTTT.

This chain links TRBV9 with TRBJ1-1; D is perhaps TRBD1 (5 bases). CDR1 is SGDLS, CDR2 YYNGEE, per germline. The CDR3 loop spans 15 amino acids. V lost 4 bases to trimming and J lost 3 bases, with 16 bases between them. The CDR3 DNA sequence: TGTGCCAGCAGCAAGAACGGGGGTGGGTACACTGAAGCTTTCTTT. Translation: CASSKNGGGYTEAFF.

This chain links TRBV5-1 with TRBJ1-1, with unresolved D. CDR3 length: 11 residues. In germline, CDR1 is SGHRS, CDR2 YFSETQ. Trimming took 4 bases from V and 7 from J, leaving 8 bases between them. This CDR3 is CASSLDHEAFF. The DNA of the CDR3 is TGCGCCAGCAGCCTTGATCATGAAGCTTTCTTT.